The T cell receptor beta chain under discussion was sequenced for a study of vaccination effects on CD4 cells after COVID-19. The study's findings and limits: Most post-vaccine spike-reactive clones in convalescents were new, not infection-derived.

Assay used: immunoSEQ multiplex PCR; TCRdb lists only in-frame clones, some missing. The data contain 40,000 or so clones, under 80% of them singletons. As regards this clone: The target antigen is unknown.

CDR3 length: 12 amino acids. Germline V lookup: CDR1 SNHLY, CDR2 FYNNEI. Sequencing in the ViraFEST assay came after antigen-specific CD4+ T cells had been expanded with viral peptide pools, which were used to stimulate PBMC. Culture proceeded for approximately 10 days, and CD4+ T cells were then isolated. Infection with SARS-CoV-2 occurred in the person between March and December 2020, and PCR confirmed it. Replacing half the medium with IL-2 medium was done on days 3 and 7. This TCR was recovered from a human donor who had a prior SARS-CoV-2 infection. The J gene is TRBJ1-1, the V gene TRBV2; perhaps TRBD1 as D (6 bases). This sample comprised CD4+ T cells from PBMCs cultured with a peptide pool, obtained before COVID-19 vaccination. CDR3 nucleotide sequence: TGTGCAAGAAGGACAGATTATTCTGAAGCTTTCTTT. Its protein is CARRTDYSEAFF.